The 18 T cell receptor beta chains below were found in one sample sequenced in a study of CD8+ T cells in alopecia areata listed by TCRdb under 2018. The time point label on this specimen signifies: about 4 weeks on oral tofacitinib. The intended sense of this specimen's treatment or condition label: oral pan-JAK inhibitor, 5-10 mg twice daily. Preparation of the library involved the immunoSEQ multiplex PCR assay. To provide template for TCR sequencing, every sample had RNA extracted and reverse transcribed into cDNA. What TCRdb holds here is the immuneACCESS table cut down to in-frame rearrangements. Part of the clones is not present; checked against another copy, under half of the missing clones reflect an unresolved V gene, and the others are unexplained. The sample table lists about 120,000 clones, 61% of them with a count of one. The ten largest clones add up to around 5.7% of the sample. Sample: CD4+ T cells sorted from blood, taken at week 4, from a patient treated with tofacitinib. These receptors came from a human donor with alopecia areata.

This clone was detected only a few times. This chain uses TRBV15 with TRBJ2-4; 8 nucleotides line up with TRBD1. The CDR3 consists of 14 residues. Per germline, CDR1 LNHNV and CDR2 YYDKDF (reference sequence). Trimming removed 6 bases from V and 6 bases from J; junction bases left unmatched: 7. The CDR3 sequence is CATSANRGANIQYF. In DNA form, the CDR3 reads TGTGCCACCAGTGCTAACAGGGGGGCAAACATTCAGTACTTC. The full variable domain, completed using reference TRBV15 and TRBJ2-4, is DAMVIQNPRYQVTQFGKPVTLSCSQTLNHNVMYWYQQKSSQAPKLLFHYYDKDFNNEADTPDNFQSRRPNTSFCFLDIRSPGLGDTAMYLCATSANRGANIQYFGAGTRLSVL.

In DNA, the CDR3 is TGTGCCAGCAGCTTAGCGGGGGATCAGCCCCAGCATTTT. It specifies CASSLAGDQPQHF. The chain joins TRBV7-6 to TRBJ1-5; the D gene is possibly TRBD1 (5 bases). The length of the CDR3 is 13 residues. Germline CDR1 SGHVS, CDR2 FNYEAQ. With 0 bases removed from V and 5 bases from J, the gap between germline ends came to 5 bases.

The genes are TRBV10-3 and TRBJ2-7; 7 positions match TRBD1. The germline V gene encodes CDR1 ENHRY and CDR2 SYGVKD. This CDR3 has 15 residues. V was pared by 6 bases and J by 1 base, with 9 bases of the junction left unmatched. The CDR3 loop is CAIRERQGSSYEQYF. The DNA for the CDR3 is TGTGCCATCAGAGAAAGACAGGGTTCATCCTACGAGCAGTACTTC.

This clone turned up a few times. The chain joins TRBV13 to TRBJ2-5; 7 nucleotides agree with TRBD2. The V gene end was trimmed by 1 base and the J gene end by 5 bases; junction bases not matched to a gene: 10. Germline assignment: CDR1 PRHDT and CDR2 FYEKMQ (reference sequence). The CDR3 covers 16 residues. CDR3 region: CASSLDGGGRGETQYF. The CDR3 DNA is TGTGCCAGCAGCTTAGACGGCGGGGGACGCGGGGAGACCCAGTACTTC.

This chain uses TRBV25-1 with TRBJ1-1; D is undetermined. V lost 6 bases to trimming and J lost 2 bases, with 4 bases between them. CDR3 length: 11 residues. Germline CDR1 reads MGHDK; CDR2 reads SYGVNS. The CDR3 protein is CASRENTEAFF. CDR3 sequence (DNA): TGTGCCAGCAGGGAAAACACTGAAGCTTTCTTT.

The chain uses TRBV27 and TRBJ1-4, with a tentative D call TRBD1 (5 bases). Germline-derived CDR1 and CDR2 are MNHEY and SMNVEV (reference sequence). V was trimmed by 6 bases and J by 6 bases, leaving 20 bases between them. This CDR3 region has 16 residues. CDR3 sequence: CASSQIPGPHHEKLFF. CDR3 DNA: TGTGCCAGCAGCCAAATACCGGGACCCCATCATGAAAAACTGTTTTTT.

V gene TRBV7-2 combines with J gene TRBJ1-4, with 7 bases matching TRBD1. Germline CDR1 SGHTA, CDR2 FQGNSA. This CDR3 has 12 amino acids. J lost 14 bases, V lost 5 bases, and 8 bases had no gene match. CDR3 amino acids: CASSLRQGTLFF. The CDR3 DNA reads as TGTGCCAGCAGCCTAAGACAGGGTACGCTGTTTTTT.

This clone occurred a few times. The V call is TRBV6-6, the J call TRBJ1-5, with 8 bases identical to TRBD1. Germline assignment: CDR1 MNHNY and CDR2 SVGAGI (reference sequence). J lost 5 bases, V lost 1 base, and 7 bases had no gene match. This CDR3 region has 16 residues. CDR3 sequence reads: CASSYFSGQGDQPQHF. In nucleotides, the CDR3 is TGTGCCAGCAGTTACTTTTCAGGACAGGGAGATCAGCCCCAGCATTTT.

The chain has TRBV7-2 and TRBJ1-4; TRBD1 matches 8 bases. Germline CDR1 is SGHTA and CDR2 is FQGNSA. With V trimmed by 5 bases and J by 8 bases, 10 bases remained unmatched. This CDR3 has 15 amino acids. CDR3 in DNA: TGTGCCAGCAGCATCACCGACAGGGGTTGGGAAAAACTGTTTTTT. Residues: CASSITDRGWEKLFF.

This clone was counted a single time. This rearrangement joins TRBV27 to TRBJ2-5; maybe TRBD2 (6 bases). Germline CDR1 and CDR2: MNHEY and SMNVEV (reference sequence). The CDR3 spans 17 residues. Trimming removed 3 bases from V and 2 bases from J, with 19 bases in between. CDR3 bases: TGTGCCAGCAGTTTGACGGGGGTTTCGTACCTTCAAGAGACCCAGTACTTC. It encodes CASSLTGVSYLQETQYF.

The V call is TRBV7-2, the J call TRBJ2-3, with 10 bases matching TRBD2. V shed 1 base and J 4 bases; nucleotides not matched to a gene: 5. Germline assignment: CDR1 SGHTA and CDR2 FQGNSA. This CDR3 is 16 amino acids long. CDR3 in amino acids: CASSLEVTSGPDTQYF. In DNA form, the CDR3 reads TGTGCCAGCAGCTTAGAGGTGACTAGCGGGCCAGATACGCAGTATTTT. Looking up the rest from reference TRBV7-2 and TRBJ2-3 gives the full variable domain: GAGVSQSPSNKVTEKGKDVELRCDPISGHTALYWYRQSLGQGLEFLIYFQGNSAPDKSGLPSDRFSAERTGGSVSTLTIQRTQQEDSAVYLCASSLEVTSGPDTQYFGPGTRLTVL.

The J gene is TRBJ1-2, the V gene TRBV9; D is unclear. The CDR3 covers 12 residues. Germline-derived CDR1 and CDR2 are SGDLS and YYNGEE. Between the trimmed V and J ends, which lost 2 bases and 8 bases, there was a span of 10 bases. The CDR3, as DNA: TGTGCCAGCAGCGTCGAAGCGGGGGGCTACACCTTC. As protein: CASSVEAGGYTF. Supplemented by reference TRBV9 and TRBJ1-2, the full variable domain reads DSGVTQTPKHLITATGQRVTLRCSPRSGDLSVYWYQQSLDQGLQFLIQYYNGEERAKGNILERFSAQQFPDLHSELNLSSLELGDSALYFCASSVEAGGYTFGSGTRLTVV.

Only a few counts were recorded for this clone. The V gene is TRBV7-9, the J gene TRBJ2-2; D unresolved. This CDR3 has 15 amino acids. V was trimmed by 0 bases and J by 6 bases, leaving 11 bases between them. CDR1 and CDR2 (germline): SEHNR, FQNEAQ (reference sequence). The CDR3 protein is CASSLAGARSGELFF. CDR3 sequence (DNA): TGTGCCAGCAGCTTAGCCGGAGCTAGGTCCGGGGAGCTGTTTTTT.

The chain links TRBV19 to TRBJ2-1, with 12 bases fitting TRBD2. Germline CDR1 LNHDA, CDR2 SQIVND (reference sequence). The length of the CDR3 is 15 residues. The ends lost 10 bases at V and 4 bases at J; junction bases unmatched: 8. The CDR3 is CATSSGRALYNEQFF. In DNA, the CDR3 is TGTGCCACTTCTAGCGGGAGGGCACTATACAATGAGCAGTTCTTC.

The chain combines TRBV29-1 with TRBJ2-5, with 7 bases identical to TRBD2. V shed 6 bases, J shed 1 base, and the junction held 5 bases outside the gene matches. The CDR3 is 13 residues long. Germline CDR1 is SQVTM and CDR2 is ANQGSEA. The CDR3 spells CSVSAGSQETQYF. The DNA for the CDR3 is TGCAGCGTCTCAGCGGGGAGCCAAGAGACCCAGTACTTC.

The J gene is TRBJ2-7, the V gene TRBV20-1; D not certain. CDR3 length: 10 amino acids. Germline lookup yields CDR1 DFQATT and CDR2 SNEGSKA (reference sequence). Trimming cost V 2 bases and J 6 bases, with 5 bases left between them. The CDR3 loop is CSARMREQYF. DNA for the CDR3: TGCAGTGCTAGAATGCGCGAGCAGTACTTC.

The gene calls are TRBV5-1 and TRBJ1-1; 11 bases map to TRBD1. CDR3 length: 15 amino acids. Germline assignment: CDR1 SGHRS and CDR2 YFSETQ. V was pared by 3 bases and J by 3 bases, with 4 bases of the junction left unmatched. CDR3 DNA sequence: TGCGCCAGCAGCTGGACAGGGGGCATGGACACTGAAGCTTTCTTT. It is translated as CASSWTGGMDTEAFF.

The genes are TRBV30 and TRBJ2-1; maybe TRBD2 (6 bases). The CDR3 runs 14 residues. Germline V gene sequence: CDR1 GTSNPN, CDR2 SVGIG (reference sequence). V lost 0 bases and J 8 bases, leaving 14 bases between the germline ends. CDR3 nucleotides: TGTGCCTGGAGTGTACTCGGGCCGGGGGATGAGCAGTTCTTC. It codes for CAWSVLGPGDEQFF.